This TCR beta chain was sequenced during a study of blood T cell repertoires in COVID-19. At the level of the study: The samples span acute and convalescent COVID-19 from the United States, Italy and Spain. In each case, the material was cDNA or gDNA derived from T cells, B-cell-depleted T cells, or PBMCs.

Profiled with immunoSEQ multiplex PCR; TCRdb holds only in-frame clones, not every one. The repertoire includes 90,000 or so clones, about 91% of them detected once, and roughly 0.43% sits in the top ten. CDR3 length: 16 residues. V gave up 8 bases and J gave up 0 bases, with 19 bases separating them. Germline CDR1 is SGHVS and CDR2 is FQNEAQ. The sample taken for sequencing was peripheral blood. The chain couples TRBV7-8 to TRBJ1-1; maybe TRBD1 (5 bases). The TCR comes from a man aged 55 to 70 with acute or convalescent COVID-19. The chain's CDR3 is CASQLWHRTLNTEAFF. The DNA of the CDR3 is TGTGCCAGCCAGCTATGGCACAGGACCCTGAACACTGAAGCTTTCTTT.